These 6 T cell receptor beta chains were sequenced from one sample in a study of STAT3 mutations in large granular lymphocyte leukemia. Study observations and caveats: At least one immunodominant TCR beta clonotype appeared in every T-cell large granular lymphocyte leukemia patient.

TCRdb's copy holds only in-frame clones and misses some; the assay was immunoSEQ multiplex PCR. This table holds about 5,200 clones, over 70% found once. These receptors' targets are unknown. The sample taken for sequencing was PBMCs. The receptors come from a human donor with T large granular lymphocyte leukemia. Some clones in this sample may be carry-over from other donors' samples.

The CDR3 sequence is CASSYRAYNEQFF. In nucleotides, the CDR3 is TGTGCCAGCAGTTACCGGGCCTACAATGAGCAGTTCTTC. This rearrangement joins TRBV27 to TRBJ2-1; D gene unclear. V gave up 4 bases and J gave up 2 bases, with 6 bases separating them. The CDR3 sequence is 13 residues long. Germline CDR1 and CDR2: MNHEY and SMNVEV (reference sequence).

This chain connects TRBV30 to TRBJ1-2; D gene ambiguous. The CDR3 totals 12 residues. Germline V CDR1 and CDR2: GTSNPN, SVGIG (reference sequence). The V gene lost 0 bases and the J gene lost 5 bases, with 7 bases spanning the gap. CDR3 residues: CAWSVGRYGYTF. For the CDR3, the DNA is TGTGCCTGGAGTGTAGGGCGTTATGGCTACACCTTC.

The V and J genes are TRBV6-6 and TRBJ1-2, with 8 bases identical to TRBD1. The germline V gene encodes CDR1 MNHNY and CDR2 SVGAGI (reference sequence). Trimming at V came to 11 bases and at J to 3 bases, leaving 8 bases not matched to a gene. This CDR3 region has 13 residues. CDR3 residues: CAGQGGMDYGYTF. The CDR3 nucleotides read TGTGCCGGACAGGGAGGAATGGACTATGGCTACACCTTC.

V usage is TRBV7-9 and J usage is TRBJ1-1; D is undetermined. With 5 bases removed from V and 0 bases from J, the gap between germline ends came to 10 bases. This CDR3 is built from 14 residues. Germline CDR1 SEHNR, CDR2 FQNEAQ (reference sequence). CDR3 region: CASSLIIVNTEAFF. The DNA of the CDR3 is TGTGCCAGCAGCCTGATTATCGTGAACACTGAAGCTTTCTTT.

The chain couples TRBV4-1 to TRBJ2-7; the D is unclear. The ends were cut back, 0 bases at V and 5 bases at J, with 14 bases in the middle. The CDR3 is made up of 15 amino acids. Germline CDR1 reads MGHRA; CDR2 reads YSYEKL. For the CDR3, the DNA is TGCGCCAGCAGCCAAGATGGCCCTTTGGTGGACGAGCAGTACTTC. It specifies CASSQDGPLVDEQYF.

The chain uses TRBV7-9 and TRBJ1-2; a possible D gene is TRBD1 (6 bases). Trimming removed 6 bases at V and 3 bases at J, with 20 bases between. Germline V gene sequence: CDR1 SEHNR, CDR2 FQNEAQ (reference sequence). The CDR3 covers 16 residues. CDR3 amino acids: CASRGLDSFKDYGYTF. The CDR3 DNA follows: TGTGCCAGCAGGGGCCTGGACAGCTTTAAAGACTATGGCTACACCTTC.